A selection of T cell receptor beta chains follows, all from one sample in a study of blood T cell repertoires in COVID-19. Data came from immunoSEQ multiplex PCR; TCRdb stores just in-frame clones and leaves some out. The repertoire consists of 90,000 to 100,000 clones, with around 84% occurring once and the leading ten covering about 18%. The sample comprised peripheral blood. These receptors originate from a woman aged 55-75 years with acute or convalescent COVID-19. CDR3s include the opening cysteine and the closing phenylalanine or tryptophan. D genes are given only for firm matches. Some rows mark clone size as missing; the rest say once, few, many or name a class of expanded clone.

v_gene	len	d_gene	j_gene	abundance	CDR3aa	CDR3nt
TRBV4-3	16	TRBD1	TRBJ2-1	NA	CASSQGPGGSYNEQFF	TGCGCCAGCAGCCAGGGACCAGGGGGCTCCTACAATGAGCAGTTCTTC
TRBV28	15	NA	TRBJ1-2	NA	CASSSTEDRIYGYTF	TGTGCCAGCAGTTCGACAGAGGACAGAATCTATGGCTACACCTTC
TRBV19	14	NA	TRBJ1-5	NA	CASRLREGNQPQHF	TGTGCCAGTAGGCTCAGGGAAGGGAATCAGCCCCAGCATTTT
TRBV12-3/TRBV12-4	13	NA	TRBJ1-2	NA	CASSPQGIGGYTF	TGTGCCAGCAGTCCTCAGGGGATCGGTGGCTACACCTTC
TRBV27	15	NA	TRBJ1-5	NA	CASSLSSGVNQPQHF	TGTGCCAGCAGTTTATCTTCAGGGGTCAATCAGCCCCAGCATTTT
TRBV5-1	17	NA	TRBJ1-2	once	CASSSKTHGAGDYGYTF	TGCGCCAGCAGCTCCAAAACACATGGGGCCGGCGACTATGGCTACACCTTC
TRBV4-1	15	TRBD1	TRBJ1-2	NA	CASSQDTDRGYGYTF	TGCGCCAGCAGCCAAGACACCGACAGGGGCTATGGCTACACCTTC
TRBV12-3/TRBV12-4	13	TRBD1	TRBJ1-5	NA	CASRTGTDQPQHF	TGTGCCAGCCGGACAGGGACGGACCAGCCCCAGCATTTT
TRBV5-1	15	TRBD1	TRBJ2-3	few	CASGTGDPSTDTQYF	TGCGCCAGCGGGACAGGGGACCCTAGCACAGATACGCAGTATTTT
TRBV10-3	14	NA	TRBJ1-1	NA	CAISEIQGNTEAFF	TGTGCCATCAGTGAGATACAGGGAAACACTGAAGCTTTCTTT
TRBV11-2	15	NA	TRBJ1-6	NA	CASSLAGQGNSPLHF	TGTGCCAGCAGCTTAGCTGGGCAGGGAAATTCACCCCTCCACTTT
TRBV5-1	16	TRBD1	TRBJ1-1	NA	CASSLAGQGAGTEAFF	TGCGCCAGCAGCTTGGCTGGACAGGGGGCAGGCACTGAAGCTTTCTTT
TRBV23-1	17	TRBD1	TRBJ1-1	once	CASLYRDRGKVGAEAFF	TGCGCCAGCCTGTACCGGGACAGGGGGAAAGTTGGGGCTGAAGCTTTCTTT
TRBV5-6	18	TRBD2	TRBJ2-1	NA	CASSRAGLAVYSYNEQFF	TGTGCCAGCAGCCGGGCGGGACTAGCGGTTTACTCCTACAATGAGCAGTTCTTC
TRBV25-1	13	TRBD1	TRBJ2-7	NA	CASRGTASAEQYF	TGTGCCAGCAGAGGGACAGCCTCCGCCGAGCAGTACTTC
TRBV27	14	TRBD1	TRBJ1-2	NA	CASSLRGDSYGYTF	TGTGCCAGCAGTTTAAGGGGGGACAGCTATGGCTACACCTTC
TRBV2	15	NA	TRBJ2-7	NA	CASSVSFGRLGEQYF	TGTGCCAGCAGTGTGTCTTTTGGGAGGTTGGGAGAGCAGTACTTC
TRBV27	15	TRBD1	TRBJ1-2	NA	CASSLGTGSFYGYTF	TGTGCCAGCAGTTTGGGGACAGGGTCTTTCTATGGCTACACCTTC
TRBV28	16	TRBD1	TRBJ1-5	NA	CASSLSLGQGNQPQHF	TGTGCCAGCAGTTTATCCTTGGGACAGGGGAATCAGCCCCAGCATTTT
TRBV28	13	NA	TRBJ1-1	NA	CASRTPPGSKAFF	TGTGCCAGCAGGACTCCCCCGGGGAGTAAAGCTTTCTTT
TRBV5-1	16	NA	TRBJ1-3	NA	CASSLEAGSRGNTIYF	TGCGCCAGCAGCTTGGAGGCAGGCAGCAGGGGAAACACCATATATTTT
TRBV5-4	16	NA	TRBJ2-1	NA	CASSEIRGYFYNEQFF	TGTGCCAGCAGCGAAATTCGAGGGTATTTCTACAATGAGCAGTTCTTC
TRBV25-1	13	TRBD1	TRBJ2-7	few	CASRKTGGYEQYF	TGTGCCAGCAGGAAGACAGGGGGATACGAGCAGTACTTC
TRBV3-1/TRBV3-2	14	TRBD1	TRBJ1-2	few	CASSPGQGNYGYTF	TGTGCCAGCAGCCCGGGACAGGGGAACTATGGCTACACCTTC
TRBV29-1	14	TRBD1	TRBJ1-5	NA	CSVATGVGSQPQHF	TGCAGCGTAGCTACAGGGGTCGGAAGTCAGCCCCAGCATTTT
TRBV19	16	TRBD2	TRBJ2-1	NA	CASSAIAGASYNEQFF	TGTGCCAGTAGTGCAATAGCGGGGGCGTCCTACAATGAGCAGTTCTTC
TRBV18	14	TRBD1	TRBJ1-1	NA	CASSPLTGGTEAFF	TGTGCCAGCTCACCACTTACAGGGGGCACTGAAGCTTTCTTT
TRBV6-1	12	NA	TRBJ2-5	NA	CASSEARETQYF	TGTGCCAGCAGTGAAGCGCGAGAGACCCAGTACTTC
TRBV5-5	13	TRBD1	TRBJ2-7	NA	CASSWTGVYEQYF	TGTGCCAGCAGCTGGACAGGGGTGTACGAGCAGTACTTC
TRBV7-3	14	NA	TRBJ1-6	few	CASSLNPKSSPLHF	TGTGCCAGCAGCTTAAACCCTAAAAGTTCACCCCTCCACTTT
TRBV29-1	14	TRBD1	TRBJ2-1	NA	CSVLGQGADNEQFF	TGCAGCGTTTTAGGACAGGGGGCAGACAATGAGCAGTTCTTC
TRBV4-3	16	NA	TRBJ2-3	NA	CASSPLPPGGTDTQYF	TGCGCCAGCAGCCCACTCCCTCCGGGGGGCACAGATACGCAGTATTTT
TRBV27	21	TRBD2	TRBJ2-1	once	CASSLRGIAGGLLFSYNEQFF	TGTGCCAGCAGTCTCCGGGGCATAGCGGGGGGGCTCTTGTTTTCCTACAATGAGCAGTTCTTC
TRBV7-2	17	TRBD1	TRBJ2-2	NA	CASSSRAGTGDTGELFF	TGTGCCAGCAGCTCAAGGGCCGGGACAGGAGACACCGGGGAGCTGTTTTTT
TRBV3-1/TRBV3-2	13	NA	TRBJ1-1	NA	CASSLRRGTEAFF	TGTGCCAGCAGCCTTCGGAGGGGAACTGAAGCTTTCTTT
TRBV5-1	14	NA	TRBJ2-5	NA	CASSFGGRRETQYF	TGCGCCAGCAGCTTTGGCGGCCGAAGGGAGACCCAGTACTTC
TRBV5-1	16	TRBD2	TRBJ2-3	NA	CASSLGIAGGEDTQYF	TGCGCCAGCAGCTTGGGGATAGCGGGGGGTGAAGATACGCAGTATTTT
TRBV2	14	NA	TRBJ1-5	once	CASRQGYSNQPQHF	TGTGCCAGCAGGCAGGGGTATAGCAATCAGCCCCAGCATTTT
TRBV5-6	16	TRBD1	TRBJ1-2	NA	CASSTGTGGDDYGYTF	TGTGCCAGCAGCACGGGGACAGGGGGCGACGACTATGGCTACACCTTC
TRBV24-1	15	NA	TRBJ2-5	NA	CATSAPTEYQETQYF	TGTGCCACCAGTGCCCCGACTGAATACCAAGAGACCCAGTACTTC
TRBV4-1	16	NA	TRBJ1-6	few	CASSQDGGFGNSPLHF	TGCGCCAGCAGCCAAGATGGGGGGTTCGGGAATTCACCCCTCCACTTT
TRBV2	13	NA	TRBJ2-3	NA	CARGGASTDTQYF	TGTGCCAGAGGGGGGGCTAGCACAGATACGCAGTATTTT